This entry features one T cell receptor (beta chain) sequence. One entry per CDR3 protein results from TCRdb running MiXCR on the 5' RACE reads. Of more than 150,000 distinct CDR3 sequences in the sample, about a fifth were seen once. This record comes from a study of T-cell memory formation after mild COVID-19. On the study more broadly: TCR clusters largely stayed donor specific.

This CDR3 is built from 16 residues. The germline V gene has CDR1 SGHAT and CDR2 FQNNGV. The V end lost 0 bases, the J end lost 8 bases, and 14 bases lay between the germline ends. The sequence derives from a man aged 18 to 35 who had mild COVID-19 (a few samples of this study predate the infection). Cell type and time point are not known. The chain carries TRBV11-2 and TRBJ1-6; possible D gene TRBD1, 5 bases. The sequencing sample was made of PBMCs or a T cell subset sorted from them (not recorded which). The CDR3 coding sequence is TGTGCCAGCAGCTTAGAAGTAGACAGCAGTTATTCACCCCTCCACTTT. Protein sequence: CASSLEVDSSYSPLHF.